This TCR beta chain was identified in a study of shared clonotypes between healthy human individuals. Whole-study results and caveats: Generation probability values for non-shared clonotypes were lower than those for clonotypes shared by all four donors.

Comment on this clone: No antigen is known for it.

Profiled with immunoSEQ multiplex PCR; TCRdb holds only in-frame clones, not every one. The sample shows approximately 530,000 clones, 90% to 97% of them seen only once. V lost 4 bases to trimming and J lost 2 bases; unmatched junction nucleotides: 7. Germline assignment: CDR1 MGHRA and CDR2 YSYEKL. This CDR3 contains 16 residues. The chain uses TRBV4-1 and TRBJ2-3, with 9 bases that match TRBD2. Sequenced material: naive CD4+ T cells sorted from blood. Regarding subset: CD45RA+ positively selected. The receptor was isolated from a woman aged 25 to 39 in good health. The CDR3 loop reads CASSPLTSGLTDTQYF. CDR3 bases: TGCGCCAGCAGCCCCCTGACTAGCGGACTCACAGATACGCAGTATTTT.